The clone carrying this T cell receptor beta chain was counted only a few times. Its antigen is unknown. Germline V gene data show CDR1 as MNHEY and CDR2 as SVGAGI. Trimming took off 2 bases at V and 10 bases at J, with 18 bases between the two ends. The CDR3 totals 15 residues. Multiplex touch-down PCR with TRB-A/B primers amplified rearranged V-D-J TRB sequences. TCRdb reanalysed the multiplex PCR reads using MiXCR and keeps one entry per CDR3 protein. The sample has more than 8,500 distinct CDR3 sequences; 35% to 50% are singletons. TCR beta rearrangements were amplified from peripheral blood genomic DNA. These data belong to a study of T cell repertoires in aging, cancer and after chemotherapy. Whole-study context: Over several months to years, re-sampled healthy donor repertoires clearly shared clones.

Study-level points and caveats: These repertoire data do not allow conclusions about immunological memory after chemotherapy.

Sequences were obtained from blood. The rearrangement joins TRBV6-5 to TRBJ2-1; D is unresolved. This TCR derives from a human donor in good health. The CDR3 DNA is TGTGCCAGCAGTTACCGACTCGCTGACATTCGGGAGCAGTTCTTC. Amino acid sequence: CASSYRLADIREQFF.